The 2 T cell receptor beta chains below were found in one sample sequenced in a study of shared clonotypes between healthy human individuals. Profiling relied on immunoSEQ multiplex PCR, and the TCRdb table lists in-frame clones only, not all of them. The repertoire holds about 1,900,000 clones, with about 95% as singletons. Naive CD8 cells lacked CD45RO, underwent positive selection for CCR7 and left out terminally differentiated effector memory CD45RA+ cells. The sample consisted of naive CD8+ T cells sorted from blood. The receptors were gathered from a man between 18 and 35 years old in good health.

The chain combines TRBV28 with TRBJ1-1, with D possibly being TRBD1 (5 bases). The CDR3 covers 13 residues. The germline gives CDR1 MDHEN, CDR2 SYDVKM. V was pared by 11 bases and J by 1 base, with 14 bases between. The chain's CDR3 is CAVSWGRNTEAFF. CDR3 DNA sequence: TGTGCCGTTTCGTGGGGGAGGAACACTGAAGCTTTCTTT.

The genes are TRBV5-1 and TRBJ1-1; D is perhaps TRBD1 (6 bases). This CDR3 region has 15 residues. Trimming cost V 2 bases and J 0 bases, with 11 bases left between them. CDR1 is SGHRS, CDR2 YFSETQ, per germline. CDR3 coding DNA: TGCGCCAGCAGCTTCTTCGGGGGGCTGAACACTGAAGCTTTCTTT. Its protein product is CASSFFGGLNTEAFF.